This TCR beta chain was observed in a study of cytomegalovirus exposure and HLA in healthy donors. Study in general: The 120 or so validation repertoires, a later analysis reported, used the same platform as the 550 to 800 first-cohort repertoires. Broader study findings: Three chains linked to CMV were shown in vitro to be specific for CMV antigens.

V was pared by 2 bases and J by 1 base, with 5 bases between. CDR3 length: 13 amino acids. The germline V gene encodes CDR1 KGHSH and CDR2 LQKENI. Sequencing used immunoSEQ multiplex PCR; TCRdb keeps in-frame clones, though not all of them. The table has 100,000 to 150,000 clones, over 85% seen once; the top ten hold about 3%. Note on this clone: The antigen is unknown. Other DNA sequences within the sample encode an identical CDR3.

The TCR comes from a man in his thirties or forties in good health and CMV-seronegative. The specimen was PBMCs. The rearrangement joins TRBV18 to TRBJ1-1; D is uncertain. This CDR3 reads CASSPAENTEAFF. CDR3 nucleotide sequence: TGTGCCAGCTCACCAGCGGAGAACACTGAAGCTTTCTTT. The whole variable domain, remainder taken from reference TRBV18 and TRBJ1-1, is NAGVMQNPRHLVRRRGQEARLRCSPMKGHSHVYWYRQLPEEGLKFMVYLQKENIIDESGMPKERFSAEFPKEGPSILRIQQVVRGDSAAYFCASSPAENTEAFFGQGTRLTVV.